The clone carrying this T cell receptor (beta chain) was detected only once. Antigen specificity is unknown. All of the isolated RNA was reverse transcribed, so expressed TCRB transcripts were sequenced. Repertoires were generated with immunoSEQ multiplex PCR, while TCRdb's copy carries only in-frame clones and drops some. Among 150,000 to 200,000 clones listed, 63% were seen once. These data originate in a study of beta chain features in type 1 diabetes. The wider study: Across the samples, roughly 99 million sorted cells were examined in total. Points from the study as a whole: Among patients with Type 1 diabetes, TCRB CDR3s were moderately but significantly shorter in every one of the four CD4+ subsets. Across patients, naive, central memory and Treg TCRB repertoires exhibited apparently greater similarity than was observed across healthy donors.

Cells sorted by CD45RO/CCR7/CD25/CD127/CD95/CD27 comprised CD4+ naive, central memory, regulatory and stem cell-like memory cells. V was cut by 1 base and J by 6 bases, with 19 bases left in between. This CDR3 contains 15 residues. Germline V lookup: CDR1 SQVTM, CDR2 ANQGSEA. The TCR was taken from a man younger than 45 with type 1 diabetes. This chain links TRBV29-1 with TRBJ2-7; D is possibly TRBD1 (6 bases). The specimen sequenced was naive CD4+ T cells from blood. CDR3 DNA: TGCAGCGTTGAAGCTGCGGACAGACCTCCGGGCGAGCAGTACTTC. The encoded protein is CSVEAADRPPGEQYF.